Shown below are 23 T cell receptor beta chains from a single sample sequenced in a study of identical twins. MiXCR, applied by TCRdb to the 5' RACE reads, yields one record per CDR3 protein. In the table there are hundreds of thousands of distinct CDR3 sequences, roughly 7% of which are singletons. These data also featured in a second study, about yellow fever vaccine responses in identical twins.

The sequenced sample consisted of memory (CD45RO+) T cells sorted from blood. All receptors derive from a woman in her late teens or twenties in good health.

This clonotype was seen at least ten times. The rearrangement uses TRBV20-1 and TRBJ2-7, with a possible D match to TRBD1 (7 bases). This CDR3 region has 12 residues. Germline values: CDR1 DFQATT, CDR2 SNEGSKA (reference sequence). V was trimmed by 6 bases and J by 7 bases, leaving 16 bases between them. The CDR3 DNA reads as TGCAGTGCAAAGGAGGGGGCGGGGGAGCAGTACTTC. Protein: CSAKEGAGEQYF.

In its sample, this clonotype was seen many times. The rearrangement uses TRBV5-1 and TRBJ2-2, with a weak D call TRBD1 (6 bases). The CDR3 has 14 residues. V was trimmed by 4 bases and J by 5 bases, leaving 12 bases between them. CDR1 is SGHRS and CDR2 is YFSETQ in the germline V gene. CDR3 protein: CASSRTGQTGELFF. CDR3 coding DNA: TGCGCCAGCAGCAGAACCGGACAGACCGGGGAGCTGTTTTTT.

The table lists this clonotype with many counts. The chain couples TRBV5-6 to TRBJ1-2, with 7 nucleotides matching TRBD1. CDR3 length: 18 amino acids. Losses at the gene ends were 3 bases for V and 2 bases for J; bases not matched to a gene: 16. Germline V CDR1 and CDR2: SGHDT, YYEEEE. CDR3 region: CASSSYGTATFSNYGYTF. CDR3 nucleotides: TGTGCCAGCAGCTCATACGGGACAGCAACCTTTTCCAACTATGGCTACACCTTC. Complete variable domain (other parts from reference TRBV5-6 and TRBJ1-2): DAGVTQSPTHLIKTRGQQVTLRCSPKSGHDTVSWYQQALGQGPQFIFQYYEEEERQRGNFPDRFSGHQFPNYSSELNVNALLLGDSALYLCASSSYGTATFSNYGYTFGSGTRLTVV.

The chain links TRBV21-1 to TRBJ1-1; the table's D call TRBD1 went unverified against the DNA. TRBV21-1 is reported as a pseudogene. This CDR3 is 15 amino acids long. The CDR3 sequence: CASSSRDEENTEAFF. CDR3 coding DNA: TGTGCCAGCAGCTCCCGGGACGAAGAGAACACTGAAGCTTTCTTT.

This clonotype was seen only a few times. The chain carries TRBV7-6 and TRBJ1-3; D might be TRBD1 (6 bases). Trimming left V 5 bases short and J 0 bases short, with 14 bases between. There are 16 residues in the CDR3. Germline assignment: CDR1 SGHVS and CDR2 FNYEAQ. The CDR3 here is CASSPWDTSSGNTIYF. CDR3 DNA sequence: TGTGCCAGCAGCCCATGGGACACCTCCTCTGGAAACACCATATATTTT.

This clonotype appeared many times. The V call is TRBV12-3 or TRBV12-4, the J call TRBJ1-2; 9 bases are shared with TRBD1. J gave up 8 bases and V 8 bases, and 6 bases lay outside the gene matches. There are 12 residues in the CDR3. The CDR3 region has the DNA TGTGCCAGCGTAAAAACAGGGGGCGGCTACACCTTC. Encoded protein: CASVKTGGGYTF.

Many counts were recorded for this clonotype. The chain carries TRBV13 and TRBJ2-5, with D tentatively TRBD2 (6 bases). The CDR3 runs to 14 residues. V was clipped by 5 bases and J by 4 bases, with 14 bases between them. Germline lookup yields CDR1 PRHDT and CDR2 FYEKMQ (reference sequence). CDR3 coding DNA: TGTGCCAGCAGCGAATCTAGGGGAGGAGAGACCCAGTACTTC. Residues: CASSESRGGETQYF.

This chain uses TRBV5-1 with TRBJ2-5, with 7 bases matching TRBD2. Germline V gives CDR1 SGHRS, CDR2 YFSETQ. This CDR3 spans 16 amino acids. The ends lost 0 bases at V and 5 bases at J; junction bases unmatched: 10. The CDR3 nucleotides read TGCGCCAGCAGCTTGGCCGGGACTACCAACGGGGAGACCCAGTACTTC. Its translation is CASSLAGTTNGETQYF.

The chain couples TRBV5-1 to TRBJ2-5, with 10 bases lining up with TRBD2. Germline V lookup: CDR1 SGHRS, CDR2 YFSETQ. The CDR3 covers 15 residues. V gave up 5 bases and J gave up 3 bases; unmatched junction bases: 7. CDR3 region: CASRERGGIEETQYF. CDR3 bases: TGCGCCAGCAGAGAGCGGGGGGGGATAGAAGAGACCCAGTACTTC.

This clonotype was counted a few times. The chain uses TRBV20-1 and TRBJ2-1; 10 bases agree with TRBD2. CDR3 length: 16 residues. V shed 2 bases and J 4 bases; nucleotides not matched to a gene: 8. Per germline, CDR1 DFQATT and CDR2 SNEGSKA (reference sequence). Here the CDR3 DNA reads TGCAGTGCTAGACCACCTCTAGCGGGAGCGTACAATGAGCAGTTCTTC. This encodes CSARPPLAGAYNEQFF.

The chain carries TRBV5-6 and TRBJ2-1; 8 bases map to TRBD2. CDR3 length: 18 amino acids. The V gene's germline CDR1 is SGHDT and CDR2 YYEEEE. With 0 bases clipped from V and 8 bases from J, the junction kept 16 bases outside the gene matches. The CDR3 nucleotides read TGTGCCAGCAGCTTGGAAAACTCCGACGGACTAGCCGGCTATGAGCAGTTCTTC. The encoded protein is CASSLENSDGLAGYEQFF.

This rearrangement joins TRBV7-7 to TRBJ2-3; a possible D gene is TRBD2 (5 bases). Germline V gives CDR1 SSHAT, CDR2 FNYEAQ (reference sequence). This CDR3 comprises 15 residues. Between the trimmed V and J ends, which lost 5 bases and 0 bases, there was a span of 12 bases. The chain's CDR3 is CASSPLETSTDTQYF. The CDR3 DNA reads TGTGCCAGCAGCCCACTAGAGACTAGCACAGATACGCAGTATTTT.

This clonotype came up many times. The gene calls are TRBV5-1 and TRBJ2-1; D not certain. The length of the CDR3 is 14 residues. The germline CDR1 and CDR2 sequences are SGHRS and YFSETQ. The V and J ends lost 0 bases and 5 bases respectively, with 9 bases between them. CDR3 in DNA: TGCGCCAGCAGCTTGGTCCAGGCTGACAATGAGCAGTTCTTC. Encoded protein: CASSLVQADNEQFF. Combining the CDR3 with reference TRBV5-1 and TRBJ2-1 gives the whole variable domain KAGVTQTPRYLIKTRGQQVTLSCSPISGHRSVSWYQQTPGQGLQFLFEYFSETQRNKGNFPGRFSGRQFSNSRSEMNVSTLELGDSALYLCASSLVQADNEQFFGPGTRLTVL.

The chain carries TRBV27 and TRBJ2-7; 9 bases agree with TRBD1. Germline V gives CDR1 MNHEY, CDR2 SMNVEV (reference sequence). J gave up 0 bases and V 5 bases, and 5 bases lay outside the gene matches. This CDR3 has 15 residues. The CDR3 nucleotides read TGTGCCAGCAGTCTAAAGACAGGGGGCTCCTACGAGCAGTACTTC. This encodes CASSLKTGGSYEQYF.

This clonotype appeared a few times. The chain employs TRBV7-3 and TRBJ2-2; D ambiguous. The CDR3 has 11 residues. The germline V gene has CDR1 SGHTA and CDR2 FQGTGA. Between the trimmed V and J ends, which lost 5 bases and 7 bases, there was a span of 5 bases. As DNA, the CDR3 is TGTGCCAGCAGCCAAGGCGGGGAGCTGTTTTTT. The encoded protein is CASSQGGELFF.

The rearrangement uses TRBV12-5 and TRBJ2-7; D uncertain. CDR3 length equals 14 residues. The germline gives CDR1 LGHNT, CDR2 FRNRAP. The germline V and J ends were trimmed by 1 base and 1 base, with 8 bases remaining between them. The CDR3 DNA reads TGTGCTAGTGGTTTGGGCGTCCCTTCCTACGAGCAGTACGTC. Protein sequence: CASGLGVPSYEQYV.

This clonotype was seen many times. In DNA form, the CDR3 reads TGTGCCAGCAGCCAAGGGGGGGTGGGGCGAACGAACACTGAAGCTTTCTTT. Amino acid sequence: CASSQGGVGRTNTEAFF. V usage is TRBV3-1 and J usage is TRBJ1-1; the D gene is possibly TRBD1 (5 bases). The CDR3 is 17 amino acids. Per germline, CDR1 LGHDT and CDR2 YNNKEL (reference sequence). Trimming took off 1 base at V and 1 base at J, with 16 bases between the two ends. Full variable domain (missing parts from reference TRBV3-1 and TRBJ1-1): DTAVSQTPKYLVTQMGNDKSIKCEQNLGHDTMYWYKQDSKKFLKIMFSYNNKELIINETVPNRFSPKSPDKAHLNLHINSLELGDSAVYFCASSQGGVGRTNTEAFFGQGTRLTVV.

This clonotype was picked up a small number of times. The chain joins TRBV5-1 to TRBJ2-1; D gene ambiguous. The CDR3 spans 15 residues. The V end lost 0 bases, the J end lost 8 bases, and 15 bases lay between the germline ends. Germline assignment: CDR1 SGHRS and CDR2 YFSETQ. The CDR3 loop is CASSLALGYMYEQFF. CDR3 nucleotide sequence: TGCGCCAGCAGCTTGGCATTAGGGTATATGTATGAGCAGTTCTTC.

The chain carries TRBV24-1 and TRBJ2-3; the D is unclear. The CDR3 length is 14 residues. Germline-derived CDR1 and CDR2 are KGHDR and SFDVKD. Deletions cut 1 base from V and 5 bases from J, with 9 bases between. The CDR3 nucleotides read TGTGCCACCAGTGATTTATGGTCTGGAGATACGCAGTATTTT. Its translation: CATSDLWSGDTQYF.

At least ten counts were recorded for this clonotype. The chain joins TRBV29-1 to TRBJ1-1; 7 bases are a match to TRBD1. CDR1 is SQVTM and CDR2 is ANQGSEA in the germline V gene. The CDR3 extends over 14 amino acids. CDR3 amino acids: CTPLGRGQDTEAFF. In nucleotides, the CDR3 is TGCACCCCTCTCGGGAGGGGGCAGGACACTGAAGCTTTCTTT.

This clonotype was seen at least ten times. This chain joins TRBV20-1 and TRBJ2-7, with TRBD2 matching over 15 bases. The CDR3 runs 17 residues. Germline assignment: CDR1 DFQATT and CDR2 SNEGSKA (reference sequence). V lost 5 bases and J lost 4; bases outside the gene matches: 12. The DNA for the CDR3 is TGCAGTGCTCAAAATCCCGGACTAGCGGGAGGGGGTTACGAGCAGTACTTC. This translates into CSAQNPGLAGGGYEQYF.

The CDR3 nucleotides read TGTGCCAGTAGTTCTCAGGCCGCGGGGGGATACAATGAGCAGTTCTTC. It translates to CASSSQAAGGYNEQFF. The chain carries TRBV19 and TRBJ2-1, with 8 bases lining up with TRBD2. The length of the CDR3 is 16 residues. J gave up 4 bases and V 5 bases, and 10 bases lay outside the gene matches. The germline CDR1 and CDR2 sequences are LNHDA and SQIVND (reference sequence).

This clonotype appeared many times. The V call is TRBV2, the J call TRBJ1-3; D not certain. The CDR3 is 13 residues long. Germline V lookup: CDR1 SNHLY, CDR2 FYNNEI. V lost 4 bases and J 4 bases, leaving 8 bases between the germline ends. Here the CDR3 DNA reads TGTGCCAGCAGTGCCTTTGAAGGAAACACCATATATTTT. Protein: CASSAFEGNTIYF.